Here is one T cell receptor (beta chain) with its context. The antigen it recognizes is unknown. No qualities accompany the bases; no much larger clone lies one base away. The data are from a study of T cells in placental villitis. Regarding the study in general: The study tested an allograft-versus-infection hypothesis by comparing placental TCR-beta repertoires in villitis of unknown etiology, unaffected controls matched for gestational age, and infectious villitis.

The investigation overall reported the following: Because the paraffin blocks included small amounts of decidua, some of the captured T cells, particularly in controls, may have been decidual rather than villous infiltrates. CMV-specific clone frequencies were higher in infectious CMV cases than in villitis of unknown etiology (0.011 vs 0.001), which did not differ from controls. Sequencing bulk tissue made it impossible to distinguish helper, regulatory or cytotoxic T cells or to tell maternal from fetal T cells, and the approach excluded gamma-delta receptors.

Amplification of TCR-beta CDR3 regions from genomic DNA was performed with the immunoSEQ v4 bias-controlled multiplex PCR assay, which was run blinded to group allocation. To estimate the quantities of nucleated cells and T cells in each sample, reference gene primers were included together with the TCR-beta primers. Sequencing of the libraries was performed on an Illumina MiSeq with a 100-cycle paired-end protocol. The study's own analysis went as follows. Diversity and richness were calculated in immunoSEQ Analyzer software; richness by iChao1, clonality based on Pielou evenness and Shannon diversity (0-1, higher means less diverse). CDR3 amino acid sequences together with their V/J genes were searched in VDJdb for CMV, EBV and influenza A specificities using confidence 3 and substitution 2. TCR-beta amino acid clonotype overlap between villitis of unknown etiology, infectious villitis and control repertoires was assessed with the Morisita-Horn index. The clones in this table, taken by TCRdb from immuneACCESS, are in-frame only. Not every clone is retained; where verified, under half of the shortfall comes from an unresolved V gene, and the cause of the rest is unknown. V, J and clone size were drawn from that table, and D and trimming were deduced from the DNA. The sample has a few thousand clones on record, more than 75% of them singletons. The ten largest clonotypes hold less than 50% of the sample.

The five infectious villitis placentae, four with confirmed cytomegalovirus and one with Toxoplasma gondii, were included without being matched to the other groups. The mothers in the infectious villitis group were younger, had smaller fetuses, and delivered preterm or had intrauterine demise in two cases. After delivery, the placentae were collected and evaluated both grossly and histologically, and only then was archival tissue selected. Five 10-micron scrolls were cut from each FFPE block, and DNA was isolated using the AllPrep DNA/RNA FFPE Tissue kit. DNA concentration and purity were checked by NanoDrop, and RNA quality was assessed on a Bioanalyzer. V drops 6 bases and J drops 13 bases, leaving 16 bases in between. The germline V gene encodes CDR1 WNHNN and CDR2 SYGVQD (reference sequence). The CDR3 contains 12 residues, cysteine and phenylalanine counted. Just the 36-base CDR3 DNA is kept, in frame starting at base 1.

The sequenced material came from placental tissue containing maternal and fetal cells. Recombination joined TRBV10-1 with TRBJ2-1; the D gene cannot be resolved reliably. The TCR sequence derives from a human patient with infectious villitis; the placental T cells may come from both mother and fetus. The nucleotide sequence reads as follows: TGCGCCAGCAGAGATGGACCGGCTGACCAGTTCTTC. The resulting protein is CASRDGPADQFF.